The clone carrying this T cell receptor beta chain was detected a few times. This CDR3 has 14 residues. The V segment lost 3 bases and the J segment 8 bases; nucleotides outside the gene matches: 9. In germline, CDR1 is MDHEN, CDR2 SYDVKM. A sample-barcoded 5' primer and a J-beta primer mix were used in a second PCR of roughly 6 to 12 cycles. MiXCR, run by TCRdb on the 5' RACE reads, gives a single entry per CDR3 protein. The sample carries some 1.5 million distinct CDR3 sequences, roughly 28% recorded once. These data belong to a study of blood T cells in healthy people across ages. Each sample gave at least 6.5 million isolated PBMCs.

The sequence was obtained from a woman aged 25 to 39 in good health. Source material: blood. V is TRBV28 and J is TRBJ2-5; the match to TRBD1 covers 7 bases. Written as DNA, the CDR3 is TGTGCCAGCAGTTTGGGACAGTCAAGAGACACCCAGTACTTC. It translates to CASSLGQSRDTQYF.